This T cell receptor beta chain was sequenced in a study of cytomegalovirus exposure and HLA in healthy donors. The CDR3 extends over 15 amino acids. Trimming removed 2 bases at V and 1 base at J, with 12 bases between. Germline CDR1 SGHRS, CDR2 YFSETQ. Both 60 Vbeta primers and 13 Jbeta primers went into the PCR. Original processing methods: As a later analysis found, there were roughly 80 million unique TCR beta chains, of which roughly 11 million were shared. Clones were sequenced by immunoSEQ multiplex PCR, and TCRdb holds only the in-frame ones, with some missing. V, J and clone size derive from that table, while D and trimming were established from the DNA sequence. This repertoire shows around 180,000 clones, around three quarters found once; its top ten account for around 5.7%.

The sample taken for sequencing was PBMCs. This sequence joins TRBV5-1 and TRBJ2-5, with D possibly matching TRBD2 (5 bases). This TCR derives from a man aged 35-49 years in good health and CMV-seronegative. The CDR3 DNA reads TGCGCCAGCAGCTTAGGAGAGGGTTCCCAAGAGACCCAGTACTTC. Residues: CASSLGEGSQETQYF.